This T cell receptor beta chain was retrieved from a study of cytomegalovirus exposure and HLA in healthy donors. Study at large: A prior study identified 110 million or so unique TCR beta sequences from about 200 million T cells. Findings and caveats of the study: Per a later analysis, HLA-associated TCR beta chains showed more clonal expansion than other, equally common TCR beta chains.

This CDR3 contains 16 residues. V gave up 4 bases and J gave up 1 base; unmatched junction bases: 6. CDR1 MGHRA and CDR2 YSYEKL come from the germline V gene. With regard to this clone: The antigen is undetermined.

PCR amplification relied on 60 Vbeta primers (plus 13 Jbeta primers). Method: immunoSEQ multiplex PCR; TCRdb's copy keeps in-frame clones and lacks some. The table has 130,000 to 150,000 clones, about 80% seen once. The J gene is TRBJ1-5, the V gene TRBV4-1; TRBD1 agrees at 8 bases. The sample was PBMCs. The sequence was obtained from a man aged 25 to 40 in good health and CMV-seronegative. In nucleotides, the CDR3 is TGCGCCAGCAGCCGCACACAGGGGGGAAGCAATCAGCCCCAGCATTTT. It encodes CASSRTQGGSNQPQHF.